The sample holds a few counts of the clone carrying this T cell receptor beta chain. This entry is derived from a study of T cells in tuberculosis. CDR3 size: 16 residues. Trimming took off 0 bases at V and 4 bases at J, with 15 bases between the two ends. CDR1 and CDR2 from the germline V gene are MRHNA and SNTAGT. Sequencing of TCR-alpha and TCR-beta chains was unpaired. Sequencing used immunoSEQ multiplex PCR; TCRdb keeps in-frame clones, though not all of them. The data hold 70,000 to 95,000 clones, with approximately 91% observed a single time. Cells were sorted from thawed PBMC rested overnight and stained with GMM-loaded CD1B tetramer, viability dye and anti-CD3. CD1B tetramers were loaded with Rhodococcus equi-derived C32 glucose monomycolate. Tetramer-sorted PBMC had been CD14 monocyte-depleted before freezing. Tetramer-negative cells, approximately 100,000 per donor, were also sorted.

The clonotype originates from an adult woman with latent tuberculosis. V is TRBV6-4 and J is TRBJ1-1; D perhaps matches TRBD1 (5 bases). The specimen was CD1b-GMM tetramer-negative cells sorted from PBMCs. DNA of the CDR3: TGTGCCAGCAGTGACTCGATGTTCGGGGGGACCACTGAAGCTTTCTTT. The encoded protein is CASSDSMFGGTTEAFF.